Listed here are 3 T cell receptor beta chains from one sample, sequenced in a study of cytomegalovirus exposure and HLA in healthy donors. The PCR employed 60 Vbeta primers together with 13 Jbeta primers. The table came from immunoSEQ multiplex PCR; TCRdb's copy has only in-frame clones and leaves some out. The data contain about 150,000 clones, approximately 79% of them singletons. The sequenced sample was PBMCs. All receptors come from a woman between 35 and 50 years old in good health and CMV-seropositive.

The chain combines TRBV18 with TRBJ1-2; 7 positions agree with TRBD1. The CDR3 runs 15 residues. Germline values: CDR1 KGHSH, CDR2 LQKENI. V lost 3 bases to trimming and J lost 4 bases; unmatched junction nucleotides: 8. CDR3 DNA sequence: TGTGCCAGCTCACCCAGGACAGGCGTGGGCTATGGCTACACCTTC. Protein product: CASSPRTGVGYGYTF.

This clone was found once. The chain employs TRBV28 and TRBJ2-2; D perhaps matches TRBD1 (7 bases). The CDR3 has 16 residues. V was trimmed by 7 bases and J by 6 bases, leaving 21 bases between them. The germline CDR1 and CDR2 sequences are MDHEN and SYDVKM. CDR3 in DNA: TGTGCCAGCACCCTCGCGTCAGGGGGAGGTGCCGGGGAGCTGTTTTTT. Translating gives CASTLASGGGAGELFF. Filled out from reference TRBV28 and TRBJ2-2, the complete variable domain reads DVKVTQSSRYLVKRTGEKVFLECVQDMDHENMFWYRQDPGLGLRLIYFSYDVKMKEKGDIPEGYSVSREKKERFSLILESASTNQTSMYLCASTLASGGGAGELFFGEGSRLTVL.

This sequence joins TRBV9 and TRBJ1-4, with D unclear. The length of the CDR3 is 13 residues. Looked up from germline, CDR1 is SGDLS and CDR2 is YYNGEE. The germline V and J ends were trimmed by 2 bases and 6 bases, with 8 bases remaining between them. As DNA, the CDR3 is TGTGCCAGCAGCGTCCGCAGGTATGAAAAACTGTTTTTT. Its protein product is CASSVRRYEKLFF. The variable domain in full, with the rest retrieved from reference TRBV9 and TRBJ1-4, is DSGVTQTPKHLITATGQRVTLRCSPRSGDLSVYWYQQSLDQGLQFLIQYYNGEERAKGNILERFSAQQFPDLHSELNLSSLELGDSALYFCASSVRRYEKLFFGSGTQLSVL.